This TCR beta chain is from a study of T-cell reconstitution after alpha-beta-depleted transplantation in children. This clonotype was seen ten or more times. The ends were cut back, 5 bases at V and 4 bases at J, with 11 bases in the middle. Germline V gene sequence: CDR1 DFQATT, CDR2 SNEGSKA (reference sequence). The CDR3 length is 12 residues. Construction of the TCRbeta library involved unique molecular identifiers. TCRdb re-derived calls from the PCR reads in MiXCR, one entry per CDR3 protein. Of 600,000 to 700,000 distinct CDR3 sequences in the sample, 15% to 20% were seen once. The V call is TRBV20-1, the J call TRBJ1-1; maybe TRBD1 (5 bases). Material: PBMCs from the stem cell graft donor, obtained from the stem cell graft. The sequence came from a human donor who donated a stem cell graft to a child with acute myeloid leukemia. The DNA of the CDR3 is TGCAGTGCTGGGGGGGGAAGCACTGAAGCTTTCTTT. Residues: CSAGGGSTEAFF.